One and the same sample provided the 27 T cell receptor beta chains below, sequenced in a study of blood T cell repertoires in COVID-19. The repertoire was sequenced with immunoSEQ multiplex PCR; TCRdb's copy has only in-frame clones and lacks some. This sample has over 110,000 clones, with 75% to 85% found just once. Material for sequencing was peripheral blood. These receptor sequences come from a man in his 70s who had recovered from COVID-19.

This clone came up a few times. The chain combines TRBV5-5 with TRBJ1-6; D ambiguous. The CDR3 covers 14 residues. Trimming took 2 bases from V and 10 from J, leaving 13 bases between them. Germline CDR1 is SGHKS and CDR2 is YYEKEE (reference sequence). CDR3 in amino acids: CASSFSGEDSPLHF. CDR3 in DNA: TGTGCCAGCAGCTTCTCCGGGGAGGACTCACCCCTCCACTTT.

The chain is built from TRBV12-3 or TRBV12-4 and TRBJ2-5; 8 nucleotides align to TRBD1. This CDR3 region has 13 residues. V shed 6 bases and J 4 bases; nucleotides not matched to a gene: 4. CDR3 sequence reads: CASSDRGGETQYF. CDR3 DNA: TGTGCCAGCAGCGACAGGGGTGGAGAGACCCAGTACTTC.

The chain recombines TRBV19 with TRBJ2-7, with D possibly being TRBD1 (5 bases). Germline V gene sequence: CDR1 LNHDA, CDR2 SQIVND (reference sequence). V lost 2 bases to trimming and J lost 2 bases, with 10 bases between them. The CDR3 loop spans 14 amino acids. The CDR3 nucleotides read TGTGCCAGTAGTATACTCGCAGGGCCCTACGAGCAGTACTTC. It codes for CASSILAGPYEQYF.

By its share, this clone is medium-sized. The CDR3 is CASSYLGQGGETQYF. DNA for the CDR3: TGCGCCAGCAGCTACCTGGGACAGGGAGGAGAGACCCAGTACTTC. This chain uses TRBV5-1 with TRBJ2-5; 9 bases match TRBD1. In germline, CDR1 is SGHRS, CDR2 YFSETQ. With V trimmed by 3 bases and J by 4 bases, 7 bases remained unmatched. This CDR3 region has 15 residues.

The CDR3 nucleotides are TGTGCCAGCAGCCCCGGGAGAGCTGGTTGGGATTCCTACGAGCAGTACTTC. Translating gives CASSPGRAGWDSYEQYF. This chain links TRBV3-1 (or the pseudogene TRBV3-2) with TRBJ2-7; maybe TRBD2 (6 bases). Trimming removed 4 bases from V and 1 base from J, with 20 bases in between. CDR1 and CDR2 from the germline V gene are LGHDT and YNNKEL (reference sequence). This CDR3 spans 17 amino acids.

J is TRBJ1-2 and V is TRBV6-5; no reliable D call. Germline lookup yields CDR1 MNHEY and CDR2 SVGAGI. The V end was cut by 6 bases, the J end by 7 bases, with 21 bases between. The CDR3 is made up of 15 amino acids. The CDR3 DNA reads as TGTGCCAGCAGAAGCGAACGGGGTCTCCGGGGTGGCTACACCTTC. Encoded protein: CASRSERGLRGGYTF.

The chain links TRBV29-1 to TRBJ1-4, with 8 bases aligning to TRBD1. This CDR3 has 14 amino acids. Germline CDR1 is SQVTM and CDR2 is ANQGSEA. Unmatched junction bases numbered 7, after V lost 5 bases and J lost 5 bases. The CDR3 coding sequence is TGCAGCGTTCGACGGACAGGGTCGAATGAAAAACTGTTTTTT. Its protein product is CSVRRTGSNEKLFF.

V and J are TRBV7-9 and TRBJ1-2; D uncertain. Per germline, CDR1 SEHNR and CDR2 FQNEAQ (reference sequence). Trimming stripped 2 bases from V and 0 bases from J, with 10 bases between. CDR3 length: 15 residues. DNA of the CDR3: TGTGCCAGCAGCTTATTCGCGACTACTAACTATGGCTACACCTTC. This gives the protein CASSLFATTNYGYTF.

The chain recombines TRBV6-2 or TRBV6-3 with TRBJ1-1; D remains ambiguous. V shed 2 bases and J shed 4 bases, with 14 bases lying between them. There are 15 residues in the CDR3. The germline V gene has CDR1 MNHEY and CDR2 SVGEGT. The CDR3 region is CASSYGSGPATEAFF. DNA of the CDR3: TGTGCCAGCAGTTACGGTTCAGGCCCAGCCACTGAAGCTTTCTTT.

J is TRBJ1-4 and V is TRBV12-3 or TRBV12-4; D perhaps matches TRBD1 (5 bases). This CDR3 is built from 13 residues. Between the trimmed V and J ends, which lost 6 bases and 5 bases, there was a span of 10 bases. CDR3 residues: CASSAGRNEKLFF. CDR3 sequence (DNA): TGTGCCAGCAGCGCGGGACGGAATGAAAAACTGTTTTTT.

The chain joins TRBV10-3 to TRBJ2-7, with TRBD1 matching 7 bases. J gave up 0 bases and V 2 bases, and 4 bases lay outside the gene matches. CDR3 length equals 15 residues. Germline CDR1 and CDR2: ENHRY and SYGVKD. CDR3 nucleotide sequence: TGTGCCATCAGTGAGGGACAGGCCGGCTCCTACGAGCAGTACTTC. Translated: CAISEGQAGSYEQYF.

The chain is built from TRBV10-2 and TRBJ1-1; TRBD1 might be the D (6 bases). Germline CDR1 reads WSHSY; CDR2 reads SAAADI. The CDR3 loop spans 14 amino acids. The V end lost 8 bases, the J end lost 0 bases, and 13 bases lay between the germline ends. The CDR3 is CASPRGGVNTEAFF. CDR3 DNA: TGCGCCAGCCCCCGAGGGGGGGTGAACACTGAAGCTTTCTTT.

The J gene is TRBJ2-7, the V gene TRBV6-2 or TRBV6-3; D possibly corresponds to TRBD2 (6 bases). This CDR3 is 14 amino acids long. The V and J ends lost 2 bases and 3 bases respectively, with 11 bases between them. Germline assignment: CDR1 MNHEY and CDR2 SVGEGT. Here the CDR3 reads CASSYGGIVYEQYF. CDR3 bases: TGTGCCAGCAGTTACGGCGGGATAGTCTACGAGCAGTACTTC.

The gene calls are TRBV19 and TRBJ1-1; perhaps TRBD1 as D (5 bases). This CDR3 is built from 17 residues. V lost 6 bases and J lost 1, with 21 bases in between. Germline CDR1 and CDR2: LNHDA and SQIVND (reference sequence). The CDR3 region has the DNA TGTGCCAGTAGGAAGAGATCCTACCAGGGAAAGAACACTGAAGCTTTCTTT. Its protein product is CASRKRSYQGKNTEAFF.

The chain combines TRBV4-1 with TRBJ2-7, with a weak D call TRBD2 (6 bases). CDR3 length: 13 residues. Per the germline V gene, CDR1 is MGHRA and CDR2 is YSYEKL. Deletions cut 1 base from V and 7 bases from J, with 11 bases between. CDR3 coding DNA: TGCGCCAGCAGCCAAGGCGGGCGGGGAGAGCAGTACTTC. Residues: CASSQGGRGEQYF.

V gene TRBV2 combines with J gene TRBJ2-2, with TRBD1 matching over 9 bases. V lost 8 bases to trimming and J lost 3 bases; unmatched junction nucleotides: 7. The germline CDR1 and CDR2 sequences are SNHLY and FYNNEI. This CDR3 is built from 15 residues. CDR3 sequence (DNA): TGTGCCAGCCGAGGGACAGGGAGGGACACCGGGGAGCTGTTTTTT. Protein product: CASRGTGRDTGELFF.

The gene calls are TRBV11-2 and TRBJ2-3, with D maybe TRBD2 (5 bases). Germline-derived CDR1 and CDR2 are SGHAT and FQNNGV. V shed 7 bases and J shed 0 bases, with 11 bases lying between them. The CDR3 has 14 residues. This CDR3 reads CASTKRISTDTQYF. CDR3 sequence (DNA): TGTGCCAGCACCAAGCGGATTAGCACAGATACGCAGTATTTT.

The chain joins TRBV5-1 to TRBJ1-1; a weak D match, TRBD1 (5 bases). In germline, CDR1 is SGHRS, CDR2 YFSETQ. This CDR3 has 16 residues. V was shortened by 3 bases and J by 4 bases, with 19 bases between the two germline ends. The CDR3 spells CASSSDTQGHGTEAFF. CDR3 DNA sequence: TGCGCCAGCAGCTCGGACACCCAAGGTCATGGCACTGAAGCTTTCTTT.

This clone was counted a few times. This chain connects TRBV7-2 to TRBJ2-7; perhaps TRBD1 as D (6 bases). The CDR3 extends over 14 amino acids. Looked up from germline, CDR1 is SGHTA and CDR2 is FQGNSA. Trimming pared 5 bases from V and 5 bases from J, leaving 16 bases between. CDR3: CASSPLTGFHEQYF. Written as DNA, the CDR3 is TGTGCCAGCAGCCCACTAACAGGGTTCCACGAGCAGTACTTC.

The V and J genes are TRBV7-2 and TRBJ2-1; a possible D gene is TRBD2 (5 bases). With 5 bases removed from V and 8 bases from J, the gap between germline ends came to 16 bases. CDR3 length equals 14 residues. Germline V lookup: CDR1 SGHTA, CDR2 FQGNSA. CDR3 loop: CASSVGRAGYEQFF. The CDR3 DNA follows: TGTGCCAGCAGCGTTGGACGGGCGGGCTATGAGCAGTTCTTC.

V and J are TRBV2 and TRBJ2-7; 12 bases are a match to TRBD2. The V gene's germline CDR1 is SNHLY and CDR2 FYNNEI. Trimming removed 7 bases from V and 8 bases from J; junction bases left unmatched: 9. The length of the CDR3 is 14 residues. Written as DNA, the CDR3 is TGTGCCAGCAATGCGTGGACTAGCGGGAACAAGCAGTACTTC. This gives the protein CASNAWTSGNKQYF.

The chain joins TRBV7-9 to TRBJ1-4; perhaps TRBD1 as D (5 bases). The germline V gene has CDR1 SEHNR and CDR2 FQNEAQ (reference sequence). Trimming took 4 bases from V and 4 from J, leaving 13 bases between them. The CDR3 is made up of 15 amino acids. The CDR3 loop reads CASSSLRGGNEKLFF. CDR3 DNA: TGTGCCAGCAGCTCCTTAAGGGGAGGTAATGAAAAACTGTTTTTT. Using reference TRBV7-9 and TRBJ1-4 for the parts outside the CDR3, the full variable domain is DTGVSQNPRHKITKRGQNVTFRCDPISEHNRLYWYRQTLGQGPEFLTYFQNEAQLEKSRLLSDRFSAERPKGSFSTLEIQRTEQGDSAMYLCASSSLRGGNEKLFFGSGTQLSVL.

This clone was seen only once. In DNA form, the CDR3 reads TGTGCCAGCAGTTACTCGGCAGGGGTCGAGCAGCCCCAGCATTTT. It codes for CASSYSAGVEQPQHF. The chain carries TRBV6-5 and TRBJ1-5; D possibly corresponds to TRBD1 (6 bases). V was clipped by 0 bases and J by 7 bases, with 13 bases between them. Germline lookup yields CDR1 MNHEY and CDR2 SVGAGI. CDR3 size: 15 residues.

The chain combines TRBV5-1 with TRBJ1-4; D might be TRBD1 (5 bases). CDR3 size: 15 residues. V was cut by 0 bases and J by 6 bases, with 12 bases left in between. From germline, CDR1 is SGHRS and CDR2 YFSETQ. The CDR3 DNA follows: TGCGCCAGCAGCTTGGACCAGGGCCCCTATGAAAAACTGTTTTTT. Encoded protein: CASSLDQGPYEKLFF.

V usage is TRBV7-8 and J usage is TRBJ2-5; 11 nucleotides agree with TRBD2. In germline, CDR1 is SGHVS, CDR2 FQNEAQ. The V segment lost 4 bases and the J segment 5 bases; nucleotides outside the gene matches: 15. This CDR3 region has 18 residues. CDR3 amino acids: CASSSSIHLAGGLETQYF. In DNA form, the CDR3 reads TGTGCCAGCAGCTCCTCCATCCACTTAGCGGGAGGGTTGGAGACCCAGTACTTC.

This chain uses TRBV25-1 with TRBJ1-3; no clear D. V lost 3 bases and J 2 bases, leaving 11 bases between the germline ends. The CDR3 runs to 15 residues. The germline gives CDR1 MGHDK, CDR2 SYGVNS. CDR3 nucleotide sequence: TGTGCCAGCAGTGATTTGGTCGGGGCTGGAAACACCATATATTTT. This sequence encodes CASSDLVGAGNTIYF.

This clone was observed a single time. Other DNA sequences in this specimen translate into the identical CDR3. The CDR3 DNA sequence: TGTGCCAGCAGCCCGGGACAGAGCTCCTACGAGCAGTACTTC. Translated: CASSPGQSSYEQYF. The rearrangement joins TRBV27 to TRBJ2-7; TRBD1 agrees at 7 bases. Germline-derived CDR1 and CDR2 are MNHEY and SMNVEV (reference sequence). This CDR3 comprises 14 residues. With 6 bases clipped from V and 0 bases from J, the junction kept 5 bases outside the gene matches.